This T cell receptor (beta chain) appears in the sequencing data of a study of blood T cell repertoires in COVID-19. Study-level information: Samples taken during acute and convalescent COVID-19 were collected in the United States, Italy and Spain. In each case, the material was cDNA or gDNA derived from T cells, B-cell-depleted T cells, or PBMCs.

As processed by the authors: Cell counts per sample came from amplifying reference gene primers. Clones were sequenced by immunoSEQ multiplex PCR, and TCRdb holds only the in-frame ones, with some missing. V and J calls plus clone size are reproduced from that table; the DNA served to infer D and trimming. The table records over 100,000 clones, 92% of them present only once. Those enrolled in Seattle joined during active infection and were followed longitudinally afterward. In this sample, this clone turned up a few times. The sample was peripheral blood. The source is a woman aged 50 to 60 with COVID-19, enrolled during active disease.

CDR3 nucleotides: TGTGCCAGCAAGAGGGGACGGGGGAGCTACACCTTC. Protein: CASKRGRGSYTF. The chain uses TRBV5-6 and TRBJ1-2, with D possibly TRBD1 on 5 matching bases. CDR1 SGHDT and CDR2 YYEEEE come from the germline V gene. V lost 6 bases and J 9 bases, leaving 15 bases between the germline ends. This CDR3 is 12 amino acids long.